What follows is one TCR beta chain and its context. No antigen is known for it. This CDR3 is 15 amino acids long. The V gene's germline CDR1 is KGHSH and CDR2 LQKENI. Trimming pared 0 bases from V and 2 bases from J, leaving 8 bases between. These data come from a study of cytomegalovirus exposure and HLA in healthy donors. Notes on the study in general: Rarity characterized most TCR sequences, yet some public TCRs appeared in many donors.

Researchers ran the PCR with 60 Vbeta and 13 Jbeta primers. Per the original methods: Later, an analysis found 80 million or so unique TCR beta chains, and 8.5 million to 14 million of these were shared. The method was immunoSEQ multiplex PCR; TCRdb's version includes in-frame clones alone and lacks a portion of them. V, J and clone size derive from that table, while D and trimming were established from the DNA sequence. The sample yields some 82,000 clones, roughly 80% seen once. Material: PBMCs. The sequence came from a woman aged 45-59 years in good health and CMV-seronegative. V and J are TRBV18 and TRBJ1-3; D remains unclear. The CDR3 sequence: CASSPPNGAGNTIYF. For the CDR3, the DNA is TGTGCCAGCTCACCACCGAACGGGGCTGGAAACACCATATATTTT.